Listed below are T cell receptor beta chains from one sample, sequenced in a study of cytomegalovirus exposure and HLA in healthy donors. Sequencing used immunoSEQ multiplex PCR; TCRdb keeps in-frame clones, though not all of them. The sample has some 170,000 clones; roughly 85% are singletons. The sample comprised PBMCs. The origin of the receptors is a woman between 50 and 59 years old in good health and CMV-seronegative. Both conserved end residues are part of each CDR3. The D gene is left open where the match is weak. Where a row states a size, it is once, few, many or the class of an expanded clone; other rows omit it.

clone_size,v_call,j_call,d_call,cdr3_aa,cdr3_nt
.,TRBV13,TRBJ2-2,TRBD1,CASRLPPKTGAFNTGELFF,TGTGCCAGCAGACTACCACCTAAGACAGGGGCGTTTAACACCGGGGAGCTGTTTTTT
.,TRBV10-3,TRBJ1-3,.,CAIGGDTGNTIYF,TGTGCCATCGGGGGGGACACTGGAAACACCATATATTTT
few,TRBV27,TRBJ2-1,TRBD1,CASSTRTGKAVNEQFF,TGTGCCAGCAGTACAAGGACAGGGAAAGCTGTCAATGAGCAGTTCTTC
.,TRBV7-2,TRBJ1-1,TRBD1,CASSFLPGQVTEAFF,TGTGCCAGCAGCTTTCTACCGGGACAGGTCACTGAAGCTTTCTTT
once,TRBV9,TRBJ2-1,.,CASSVSSPDTYNEQFF,TGTGCCAGCAGCGTAAGTAGTCCGGACACCTACAATGAGCAGTTCTTC
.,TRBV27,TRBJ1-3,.,CASRPGGTEGNTIYF,TGTGCCAGCAGACCAGGAGGGACGGAAGGAAACACCATATATTTT
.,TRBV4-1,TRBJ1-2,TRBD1,CASSQDRGRGISGYTF,TGCGCCAGCAGCCAAGATAGGGGCAGGGGGATCAGTGGCTACACCTTC
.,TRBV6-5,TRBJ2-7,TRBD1,CASRDRGESYEQYF,TGTGCCAGCAGGGACAGGGGAGAATCCTACGAGCAGTACTTC
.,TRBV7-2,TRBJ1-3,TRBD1,CASSQDRGNTIYF,TGTGCCAGCAGCCAGGACAGGGGAAACACCATATATTTT
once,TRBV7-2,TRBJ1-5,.,CASSFSDQPQHF,TGTGCCAGCAGCTTTTCAGATCAGCCCCAGCATTTT
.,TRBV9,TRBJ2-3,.,CASSPFVGARYF,TGTGCCAGCAGCCCCTTTGTGGGGGCCCGGTATTTT
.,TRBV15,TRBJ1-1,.,CAARRQLENTEAFF,TGTGCCGCCCGGAGACAGTTAGAGAACACTGAAGCTTTCTTT
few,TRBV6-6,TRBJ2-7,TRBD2,CASETTSGGYEQYF,TGTGCCAGTGAAACAACTAGCGGGGGCTACGAGCAGTACTTC
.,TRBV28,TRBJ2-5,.,CASSLSGETQYF,TGTGCCAGCAGTTTATCAGGGGAGACCCAGTACTTC
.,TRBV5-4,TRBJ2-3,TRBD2,CASSPGLAGDTQYF,TGTGCCAGCAGCCCGGGACTAGCCGGGGATACGCAGTATTTT